These 27 T cell receptor beta chains came from one sample sequenced in a study of CD8 T cells in ankylosing spondylitis. TCRdb reprocessed the 5' RACE reads with MiXCR, giving one entry per CDR3 protein. The data contain 290,000 or so distinct CDR3 sequences, around 20% of them singletons. The sequencing input was blood, either unsorted or a sorted T cell fraction (not recorded which). The receptor source for this set is a female donor with ankylosing spondylitis or in good health (not recorded which).

This clonotype was detected only a few times. CDR3: CASSEIGTTFYEQYF. The CDR3 DNA reads as TGTGCCAGCAGTGAAATCGGGACTACTTTCTACGAGCAGTACTTC. This sequence joins TRBV6-1 and TRBJ2-7; 7 nucleotides agree with TRBD2. The germline V gene has CDR1 MNHNS and CDR2 SASEGT. V lost 2 bases, J lost 3 bases, and 7 bases stayed unmatched. This CDR3 has 15 amino acids.

This clonotype was observed a handful of times. This sequence joins TRBV5-1 and TRBJ2-5; D could derive from TRBD1 or TRBD2 (6 bases each). V was trimmed by 4 bases and J by 0 bases, leaving 19 bases between them. Germline V gene data show CDR1 as SGHRS and CDR2 as YFSETQ. The CDR3 consists of 17 residues. Here the CDR3 reads CASSPPPGAVYQETQYF. The CDR3 DNA is TGCGCCAGCAGCCCCCCCCCGGGGGCCGTCTACCAAGAGACCCAGTACTTC. Variable domain in full (rest from reference TRBV5-1 and TRBJ2-5): KAGVTQTPRYLIKTRGQQVTLSCSPISGHRSVSWYQQTPGQGLQFLFEYFSETQRNKGNFPGRFSGRQFSNSRSEMNVSTLELGDSALYLCASSPPPGAVYQETQYFGPGTRLLVL.

V gene TRBV25-1 combines with J gene TRBJ2-1; TRBD2 is a possible D gene (5 bases). Looked up from germline, CDR1 is MGHDK and CDR2 is SYGVNS. The CDR3 covers 14 residues. Trimming left V 2 bases short and J 4 bases short, with 9 bases between. The CDR3 bases are TGTGCCAGCAGTGAAACGGGGTGGTACAATGAGCAGTTCTTC. This sequence encodes CASSETGWYNEQFF.

This clonotype was counted at least ten times. The genes are TRBV15 and TRBJ2-3; D is unclear. Trimming left V 3 bases short and J 9 bases short, with 10 bases between. Germline V lookup: CDR1 LNHNV, CDR2 YYDKDF (reference sequence). The CDR3 contains 12 residues. In nucleotides, the CDR3 is TGTGCCACCAGCAGGCTGAGAGGCACGCAGTATTTT. This encodes CATSRLRGTQYF. Full variable domain (outside the CDR3, taken from reference TRBV15 and TRBJ2-3): DAMVIQNPRYQVTQFGKPVTLSCSQTLNHNVMYWYQQKSSQAPKLLFHYYDKDFNNEADTPDNFQSRRPNTSFCFLDIRSPGLGDTAMYLCATSRLRGTQYFGPGTRLTVL.

This chain joins TRBV6-1 and TRBJ2-1, with D unclear. CDR1 is MNHNS and CDR2 is SASEGT in the germline V gene. The V end lost 6 bases, the J end lost 4 bases, and 16 bases lay between the germline ends. CDR3 size: 15 residues. CDR3 sequence reads: CASSPLGLRYNEQFF. The CDR3 DNA sequence: TGTGCCAGCAGCCCTCTCGGCCTAAGGTACAATGAGCAGTTCTTC.

The chain links TRBV29-1 to TRBJ1-1; no firm D call. Per the germline V gene, CDR1 is SQVTM and CDR2 is ANQGSEA. The CDR3 has 12 amino acids. V lost 4 bases, J lost 1 base, and 7 bases lay in between. This chain's CDR3 is CSVGRANTEAFF. For the CDR3, the DNA is TGCAGCGTTGGGAGGGCGAACACTGAAGCTTTCTTT.

V is TRBV28 and J is TRBJ2-5; the D is unclear. The CDR3 contains 15 residues. The germline gives CDR1 MDHEN, CDR2 SYDVKM. V was trimmed by 2 bases and J by 1 base, leaving 11 bases between them. This CDR3 reads CASSLGLGPQETQYF. The CDR3 region has the DNA TGTGCCAGCAGTTTAGGGCTAGGGCCCCAAGAGACCCAGTACTTC. Full variable domain (remainder filled in from reference TRBV28 and TRBJ2-5): DVKVTQSSRYLVKRTGEKVFLECVQDMDHENMFWYRQDPGLGLRLIYFSYDVKMKEKGDIPEGYSVSREKKERFSLILESASTNQTSMYLCASSLGLGPQETQYFGPGTRLLVL.

The V gene is TRBV5-4, the J gene TRBJ2-5, with a weak D call TRBD1 (6 bases). CDR1 and CDR2 (germline): SGHNT, YYREEE (reference sequence). Deletions cut 3 bases from V and 4 bases from J, with 19 bases between. There are 16 residues in the CDR3. The CDR3 coding sequence is TGTGCCAGCAGCTCACTCAGGGGCATAGGGGGAGAGACCCAGTACTTC. The encoded protein is CASSSLRGIGGETQYF.

The genes are TRBV4-3 and TRBJ2-3; 8 positions match TRBD2. The CDR3 sequence is 16 residues long. With V trimmed by 4 bases and J by 2 bases, 8 bases remained unmatched. Germline V lookup: CDR1 LGHNA, CDR2 YSLEER. The DNA of the CDR3 is TGCGCCAGCAGCCTAAGACTAGCGCAAGTCACAGATACGCAGTATTTT. It codes for CASSLRLAQVTDTQYF.

The gene calls are TRBV5-1 and TRBJ1-4; TRBD1 is a possible D gene (6 bases). The V gene lost 0 bases and the J gene lost 8 bases, with 14 bases spanning the gap. This CDR3 is built from 15 residues. Germline V gene lookup returns CDR1 SGHRS and CDR2 YFSETQ. The CDR3 region has the DNA TGCGCCAGCAGCTTGGGATGGGGGGCAAAGGAAAAACTGTTTTTT. The encoded protein is CASSLGWGAKEKLFF.

This clonotype showed up just a few times. CDR3 coding DNA: TGCGCCAGCAGCCAAATGAGGACCCAATCAGTGGGGCAGTTCTTC. This sequence encodes CASSQMRTQSVGQFF. The chain links TRBV4-3 to TRBJ2-1; D not certain. Trimming shortened V by 2 bases and J by 12 bases, and 20 bases separated the two germline ends. Germline V gene data show CDR1 as LGHNA and CDR2 as YSLEER. This CDR3 region has 15 residues.

V is TRBV5-1 and J is TRBJ2-7; TRBD2 agrees at 13 bases. CDR1 SGHRS and CDR2 YFSETQ come from the germline V gene. V gave up 4 bases and J gave up 2 bases; unmatched junction bases: 6. This CDR3 has 16 residues. DNA for the CDR3: TGCGCCAGCAGCCCCGGACTAGCGGGAGTGGCCTACGAGCAGTACTTC. Its protein is CASSPGLAGVAYEQYF.

This clonotype was recorded at least ten times. The chain has TRBV15 and TRBJ1-1; 9 bases are shared with TRBD1. The CDR3 consists of 16 residues. Germline assignment: CDR1 LNHNV and CDR2 YYDKDF (reference sequence). V was pared by 3 bases and J by 4 bases, with 9 bases of the junction left unmatched. CDR3 nucleotide sequence: TGTGCCACCAGCAGGCGTATGGGACAGGGTATCACTGAAGCTTTCTTT. Translating it yields CATSRRMGQGITEAFF.

This clonotype was detected only once. The V and J genes are TRBV7-2 and TRBJ1-1, with D tentatively TRBD1 (5 bases). CDR1 and CDR2 from the germline V gene are SGHTA and FQGNSA. Trimming cost V 4 bases and J 5 bases, with 14 bases left between them. The CDR3 sequence is 14 residues long. The CDR3 region has the DNA TGTGCCAGCAGCTCCAGGGAAGGGTTGACTGAAGCTTTCTTT. Encoded protein: CASSSREGLTEAFF.

The V call is TRBV20-1, the J call TRBJ1-3; D unclear. The CDR3 runs to 11 residues. The V and J ends lost 6 bases and 8 bases respectively, with 11 bases between them. The germline CDR1 and CDR2 sequences are DFQATT and SNEGSKA (reference sequence). CDR3 nucleotide sequence: TGCAGTGCAAGACGGGAGGACACCATATATTTT. This codes for CSARREDTIYF.

The V and J genes are TRBV6-1 and TRBJ2-1, with TRBD1 matching 7 bases. Germline CDR1 MNHNS, CDR2 SASEGT. With V trimmed by 4 bases and J by 8 bases, 5 bases remained unmatched. The CDR3 sequence is 13 residues long. The CDR3 bases are TGTGCCAGCAGTGGGGTAGGGGGCGATGAGCAGTTCTTC. This gives the protein CASSGVGGDEQFF.

The chain links TRBV9 to TRBJ2-1, with D perhaps matching TRBD2 (5 bases). Germline V gene sequence: CDR1 SGDLS, CDR2 YYNGEE. This CDR3 has 14 residues. Trimming cost V 4 bases and J 8 bases, with 16 bases left between them. Here the CDR3 reads CASSTAGELYEQFF. Here the CDR3 DNA reads TGTGCCAGCAGCACCGCCGGGGAGCTCTATGAGCAGTTCTTC.

This clonotype was counted at least ten times. The J gene is TRBJ2-2, the V gene TRBV3-1; 8 nucleotides agree with TRBD1. The CDR3 is 15 residues long. After removal of 4 bases from V and 5 bases from J, the junction contained 6 bases not matched to a gene. Germline-derived CDR1 and CDR2 are LGHDT and YNNKEL (reference sequence). The CDR3 sequence: CASSPRTGGTGELFF. CDR3 bases: TGTGCCAGCAGCCCGAGAACAGGGGGGACCGGGGAGCTGTTTTTT. Drawing the rest from reference TRBV3-1 and TRBJ2-2, the complete variable domain is DTAVSQTPKYLVTQMGNDKSIKCEQNLGHDTMYWYKQDSKKFLKIMFSYNNKELIINETVPNRFSPKSPDKAHLNLHINSLELGDSAVYFCASSPRTGGTGELFFGEGSRLTVL.

The chain links TRBV3-1 to TRBJ2-1; 10 nucleotides match TRBD2. The length of the CDR3 is 16 residues. The V segment lost 3 bases and the J segment 6 bases; nucleotides outside the gene matches: 8. The germline CDR1 and CDR2 sequences are LGHDT and YNNKEL (reference sequence). Here the CDR3 DNA reads TGTGCCAGCAGCCAGCTAGCGGGAGCCCTGGTCAATGAGCAGTTCTTC. Translating gives CASSQLAGALVNEQFF.

This clonotype has at least ten counts. The chain links TRBV5-1 to TRBJ2-7; no clear D gene. The V gene lost 5 bases and the J gene lost 2 bases, with 5 bases spanning the gap. The CDR3 consists of 11 residues. The germline CDR1 and CDR2 sequences are SGHRS and YFSETQ. CDR3 bases: TGCGCCAGCAGTTCGACCTACGAGCAGTACTTC. This sequence encodes CASSSTYEQYF.

The CDR3 reads CASSLRDREGYTF. CDR3 nucleotide sequence: TGTGCCAGCAGCCTCCGGGACAGGGAAGGCTACACCTTC. V is TRBV12-3 or TRBV12-4 and J is TRBJ1-2; 9 bases are shared with TRBD1. V shed 6 bases, J shed 8 bases, and the junction held 7 bases outside the gene matches. There are 13 residues in the CDR3.

This clonotype was seen only a few times. The chain carries TRBV6-1 and TRBJ2-7, with TRBD1 identical over 9 bases. The germline V gene encodes CDR1 MNHNS and CDR2 SASEGT. With V trimmed by 6 bases and J by 3 bases, 12 bases remained unmatched. The CDR3 has 16 amino acids. The CDR3 spells CASSRPMGQGIYEQYF. Written as DNA, the CDR3 is TGTGCCAGCAGCCGACCGATGGGACAGGGAATCTACGAGCAGTACTTC.

The chain combines TRBV6-5 with TRBJ1-2; D gene ambiguous. Trimming took off 2 bases at V and 4 bases at J, with 11 bases between the two ends. The CDR3 length is 14 residues. Germline CDR1 reads MNHEY; CDR2 reads SVGAGI. CDR3 bases: TGTGCCAGCAGTTACACTGAGGGTTTCTATGGCTACACCTTC. This sequence encodes CASSYTEGFYGYTF.

A few counts support this clonotype. V and J are TRBV12-3 or TRBV12-4 and TRBJ2-3; possible D gene TRBD1, 5 bases. This CDR3 comprises 13 residues. V was pared by 5 bases and J by 6 bases, with 12 bases between. The CDR3 is CASSLRQWDTQYF. CDR3 DNA sequence: TGTGCCAGCAGTCTTCGACAGTGGGATACGCAGTATTTT.

V usage is TRBV6-5 and J usage is TRBJ1-1; 9 positions agree with TRBD1. Germline CDR1 is MNHEY and CDR2 is SVGAGI. The CDR3 extends over 13 amino acids. The junction had 4 bases not matched to a gene; V was cut back by 3 bases and J by 8 bases. Here the CDR3 DNA reads TGTGCCAGCAGTTATACGGACAGGGGCGAAGCTTTCTTT. Protein: CASSYTDRGEAFF.

The genes are TRBV7-9 and TRBJ2-5, with 9 bases that match TRBD2. Looked up from germline, CDR1 is SEHNR and CDR2 is FQNEAQ (reference sequence). The junction had 5 bases not matched to a gene; V was cut back by 3 bases and J by 0 bases. CDR3 length: 16 amino acids. CDR3 nucleotide sequence: TGTGCCAGCAGCTTGACTAGCGGAGTCTACCAAGAGACCCAGTACTTC. Its protein product is CASSLTSGVYQETQYF. The full variable domain, completed using reference TRBV7-9 and TRBJ2-5, is DTGVSQNPRHKITKRGQNVTFRCDPISEHNRLYWYRQTLGQGPEFLTYFQNEAQLEKSRLLSDRFSAERPKGSFSTLEIQRTEQGDSAMYLCASSLTSGVYQETQYFGPGTRLLVL.

This clonotype came up many times. The chain carries TRBV12-3 or TRBV12-4 and TRBJ1-5, with TRBD1 as a possible D gene (6 bases). V dropped 6 bases and J dropped 5 bases, with 8 bases sitting between them. This CDR3 is built from 12 residues. CDR3 amino acids: CASRQGDQPQHF. The CDR3 region has the DNA TGTGCCAGCAGACAGGGTGATCAGCCCCAGCATTTT.